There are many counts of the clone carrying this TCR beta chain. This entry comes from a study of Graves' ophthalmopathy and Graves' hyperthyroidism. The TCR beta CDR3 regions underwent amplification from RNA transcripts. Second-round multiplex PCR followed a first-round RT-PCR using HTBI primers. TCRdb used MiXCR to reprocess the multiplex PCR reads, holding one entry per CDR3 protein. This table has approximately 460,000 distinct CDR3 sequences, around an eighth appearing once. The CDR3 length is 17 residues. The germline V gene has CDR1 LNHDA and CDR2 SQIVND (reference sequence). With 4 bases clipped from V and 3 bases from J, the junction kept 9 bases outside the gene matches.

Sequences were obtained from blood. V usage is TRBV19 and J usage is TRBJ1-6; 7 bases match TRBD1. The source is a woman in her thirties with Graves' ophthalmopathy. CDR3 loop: CASSTRQGPVYNSPLHF. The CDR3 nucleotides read TGTGCCAGTAGTACCCGACAGGGTCCCGTCTATAATTCACCCCTCCACTTT.